This entry describes one T cell receptor beta chain. The sample originates from a study of blood T cell repertoires in COVID-19. Study-level information: T cells, B-cell-depleted T cells, or PBMCs supplied cDNA or gDNA.

CDR1 is SEHNR, CDR2 FQNEAQ, per germline (reference sequence). With 5 bases removed from V and 3 bases from J, the gap between germline ends came to 20 bases. This CDR3 is 16 amino acids long. Original processing methods: Reference gene primer amplification in the assay estimated nucleated cell counts. Some clones are missing from TCRdb's copy, which holds only in-frame ones; the method was immunoSEQ multiplex PCR. Clone size and V and J calls were adopted from that table, with D and trimming inferred from the DNA. Of around 170,000 clones in the sample, about 82% were seen once. The receptor's source is a man aged 50 to 60 with active or convalescent COVID-19. The chain combines TRBV7-9 with TRBJ2-7; the D gene is possibly TRBD1 (6 bases). Sequencing input: peripheral blood. CDR3 sequence: CASSRQDSRSYYEQYF. The CDR3 DNA reads TGTGCCAGCAGCCGACAGGATTCTAGGTCCTACTACGAGCAGTACTTC. Complete variable domain (other parts from reference TRBV7-9 and TRBJ2-7): DTGVSQNPRHKITKRGQNVTFRCDPISEHNRLYWYRQTLGQGPEFLTYFQNEAQLEKSRLLSDRFSAERPKGSFSTLEIQRTEQGDSAMYLCASSRQDSRSYYEQYFGPGTRLTVT.